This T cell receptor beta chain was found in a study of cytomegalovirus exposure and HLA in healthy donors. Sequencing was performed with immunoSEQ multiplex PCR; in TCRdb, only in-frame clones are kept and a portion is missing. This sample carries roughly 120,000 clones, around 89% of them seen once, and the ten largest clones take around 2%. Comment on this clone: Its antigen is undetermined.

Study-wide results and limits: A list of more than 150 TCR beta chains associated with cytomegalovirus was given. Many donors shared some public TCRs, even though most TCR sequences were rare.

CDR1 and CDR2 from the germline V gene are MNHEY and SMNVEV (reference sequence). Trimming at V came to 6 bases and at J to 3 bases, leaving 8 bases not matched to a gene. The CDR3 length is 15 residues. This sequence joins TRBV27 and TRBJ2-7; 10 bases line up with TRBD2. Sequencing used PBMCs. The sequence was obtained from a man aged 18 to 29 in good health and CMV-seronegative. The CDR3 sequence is CASSQSSGGFYEQYF. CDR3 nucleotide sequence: TGTGCCAGCAGCCAAAGTAGCGGGGGGTTCTACGAGCAGTACTTC.